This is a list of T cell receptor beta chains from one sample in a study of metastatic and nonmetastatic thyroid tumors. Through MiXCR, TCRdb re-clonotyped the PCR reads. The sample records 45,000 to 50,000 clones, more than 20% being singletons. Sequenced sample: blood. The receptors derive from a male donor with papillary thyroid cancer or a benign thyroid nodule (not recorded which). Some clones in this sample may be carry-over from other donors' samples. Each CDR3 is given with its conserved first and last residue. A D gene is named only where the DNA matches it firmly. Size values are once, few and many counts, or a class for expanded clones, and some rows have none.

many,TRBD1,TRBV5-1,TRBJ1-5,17,TGCGCCAGCAGCCAAATTCCGGGACAGGGGGTTGGTCAGCCCCAGCATTTT,CASSQIPGQGVGQPQHF
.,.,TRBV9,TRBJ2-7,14,TGTGCCAGCAGCGCATTCACAGGGTCCGAAGAGCAGTACTTC,CASSAFTGSEEQYF
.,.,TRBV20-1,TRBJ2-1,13,TGCAGTGCTTTCACGAGCTCCTACAATGAGCAGTTCTTC,CSAFTSSYNEQFF
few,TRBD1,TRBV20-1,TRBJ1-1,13,TGCAGTGCCACCGGACAGGGGAACACTGAAGCTTTCTTT,CSATGQGNTEAFF
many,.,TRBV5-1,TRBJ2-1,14,TGCGCCAGCAGGGTAGGGGAGAGCTACAATGAGCAGTTCTTC,CASRVGESYNEQFF
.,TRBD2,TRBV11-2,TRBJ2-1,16,TGTGCCAGCAGCTTAGGACTAGCGGGCCTCTACAATGAGCAGTTCTTC,CASSLGLAGLYNEQFF
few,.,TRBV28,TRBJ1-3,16,TGTGCCAGCTCCCCGGGCCCAACCCTTCATGGAAACACCATATATTTT,CASSPGPTLHGNTIYF
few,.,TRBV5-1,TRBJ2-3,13,TGCGCCAGCAGCCCGGGGGCTTCAGATACGCAGTATTTT,CASSPGASDTQYF
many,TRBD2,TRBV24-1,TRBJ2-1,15,TGTGCCACCAGTGAGGGGACTAGCGTGTACAATGAGCAGTTCTTC,CATSEGTSVYNEQFF
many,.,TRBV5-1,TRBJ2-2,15,TGCGCCAGCAGCTTATCGGACGGGAACACCGGGGAGCTGTTTTTT,CASSLSDGNTGELFF
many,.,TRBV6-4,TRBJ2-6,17,TGTGCCAGCAGTGAACAACCAGAGATCTCTGGGGCCAACGTCCTGACTTTC,CASSEQPEISGANVLTF
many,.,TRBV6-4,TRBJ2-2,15,TGTGCCAGCAGTGACTCGCCAGGAAACACCGGGGAGCTGTTTTTT,CASSDSPGNTGELFF
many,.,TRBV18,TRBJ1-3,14,TGTGCCAGCTCACGGGACAACTCTGGAAACACCATATATTTT,CASSRDNSGNTIYF
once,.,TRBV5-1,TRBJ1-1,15,TGCGCCAGCAGCCCCCTATGGGGACGCTACACTGAAGCTTTCTTT,CASSPLWGRYTEAFF
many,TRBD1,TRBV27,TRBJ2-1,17,TGTGCCAGCAGTCCCCGAAAGGGGGCGATTGAGGACAATGAGCAGTTCTTC,CASSPRKGAIEDNEQFF
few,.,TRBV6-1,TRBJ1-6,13,TGTGCCAGCCCGTCAGGGTACCATTCACCCCTCCACTTT,CASPSGYHSPLHF
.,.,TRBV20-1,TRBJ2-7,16,TGCAGTGTTGAGAGGCCATGGAGGGAGGTTCCCTACGACCAGTACTTC,CSVERPWREVPYDQYF
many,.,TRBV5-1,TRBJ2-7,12,TGCGCCAGCAGCTTTGCAGGGAACGAGCAGTACTTC,CASSFAGNEQYF
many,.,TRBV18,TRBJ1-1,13,TGTGCCAGTTCACCGAGGCAGGGGACTGAAGCTTTCTTT,CASSPRQGTEAFF
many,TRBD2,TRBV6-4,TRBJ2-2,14,TGTGCCAGCAGTAGCGGGAGGGACACCGGGGAGCTGTTTTTT,CASSSGRDTGELFF
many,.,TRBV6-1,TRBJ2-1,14,TGTGCCAGTAGGGTCTTGTCGCCTTTCGATGAGCAGTTCTTC,CASRVLSPFDEQFF
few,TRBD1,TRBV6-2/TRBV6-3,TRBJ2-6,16,TGTGCCAGCAGTTGGACAGGGGGCTCTGGGGCCAACGTCCTGACTTTC,CASSWTGGSGANVLTF
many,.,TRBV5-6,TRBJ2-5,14,TGTGCCAGCAGCTTGTACAGGGGAGGAGAGACCCAGTACTTC,CASSLYRGGETQYF
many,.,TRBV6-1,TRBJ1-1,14,TGTGCCAGCAGCGTGAGGGGGGAGAACACTGAAGCTTTCTTT,CASSVRGENTEAFF